The 15 T cell receptor beta chains given below trace back to one sample, sequenced in a study of OX40 agonist ivuxolimab in advanced cancers. TCRdb's table, derived via immunoSEQ multiplex PCR, lists solely in-frame clones and lacks some. The sample carries 60,000 to 90,000 clones, around four fifths recorded once. Source: CD4+ or CD8+ T cells sorted from blood, taken in a trial of the OX40 agonist ivuxolimab. The receptors originated from an adult with an advanced solid tumor such as melanoma, head and neck, liver or kidney cancer.

The chain couples TRBV11-1 to TRBJ1-1; 8 bases are a match to TRBD1. Trimming at V came to 5 bases and at J to 8 bases, leaving 13 bases not matched to a gene. The CDR3 is 15 residues long. Germline-derived CDR1 and CDR2 are SGHAT and FQDESV (reference sequence). The CDR3 protein is CASSPGDRQMAEAFF. CDR3 DNA: TGTGCCAGCAGCCCAGGGGACAGGCAAATGGCCGAAGCTTTCTTT.

V usage is TRBV1 and J usage is TRBJ1-5. TRBV1 is tagged as a pseudogene. CDR3 length: 18 residues. The CDR3 region has the DNA TGCACCAGCAGCCATCTTCGGAGAGGGAAAGAAAGGGGAACGCCCCAGCATTTT. Encoded protein: CTSSHLRRGKERGTPQHF.

This chain joins TRBV6-6 and TRBJ1-3; D may be TRBD1 (5 bases). Germline V gene sequence: CDR1 MNHNY, CDR2 SVGAGI (reference sequence). The CDR3 length is 14 residues. The germline V and J ends were trimmed by 7 bases and 3 bases, with 13 bases remaining between them. In DNA form, the CDR3 reads TGTGCCAGCAAAGTTACGACAGATGGAAACACCATATATTTT. Residues: CASKVTTDGNTIYF.

The chain joins TRBV5-5 to TRBJ2-5; 7 bases align to TRBD1. J gave up 5 bases and V 3 bases, and 4 bases lay outside the gene matches. The length of the CDR3 is 13 residues. CDR1 and CDR2 from the germline V gene are SGHKS and YYEKEE (reference sequence). The CDR3 sequence is CASSWDSVETQYF. In nucleotides, the CDR3 is TGTGCCAGCAGCTGGGACAGTGTTGAGACCCAGTACTTC.

V and J are TRBV5-6 and TRBJ1-2; 9 nucleotides agree with TRBD1. Losses at the gene ends were 4 bases for V and 2 bases for J; bases not matched to a gene: 3. CDR1 and CDR2 (germline): SGHDT, YYEEEE. This CDR3 is built from 14 residues. Here the CDR3 DNA reads TGTGCCAGCAGCACGGACAGGGGCAACTATGGCTACACCTTC. Translation gives CASSTDRGNYGYTF.

V usage is TRBV6-5 and J usage is TRBJ2-2, with D perhaps being TRBD1 or TRBD2 (5 bases each). Trimming removed 6 bases from V and 7 bases from J, with 15 bases in between. Germline V lookup: CDR1 MNHEY, CDR2 SVGAGI. This CDR3 comprises 14 residues. CDR3 bases: TGTGCCAGCAGCCGGGACCTAGGAGGCGGGGAGCTGTTTTTT. Its protein product is CASSRDLGGGELFF.

The chain uses TRBV20-1 and TRBJ1-1; possible D gene TRBD1, 5 bases. From germline, CDR1 is DFQATT and CDR2 SNEGSKA (reference sequence). The CDR3 runs 11 residues. V lost 8 bases to trimming and J lost 4 bases, with 11 bases between them. CDR3 in DNA: TGCAGTACCGCGGGGCGCACTGAAGCTTTCTTT. Protein sequence: CSTAGRTEAFF.

This clone was observed once. The J gene is TRBJ1-2, the V gene TRBV4-2; D is unresolved. Germline V CDR1 and CDR2: LGHNA, YNFKEQ. V shed 2 bases and J shed 6 bases, with 19 bases lying between them. This CDR3 comprises 16 residues. The CDR3 region has the DNA TGTGCCAGCAGCCAATTCTCCTCGACCGCCTGGGATGGCTACACCTTC. This codes for CASSQFSSTAWDGYTF.

This clone was observed a few times. The chain combines TRBV29-1 with TRBJ2-7, with 9 bases fitting TRBD1. This CDR3 is 16 amino acids long. The germline V gene encodes CDR1 SQVTM and CDR2 ANQGSEA. The ends lost 4 bases at V and 2 bases at J; junction bases unmatched: 12. In DNA, the CDR3 is TGCAGCGTTGCCGGGGGCGGGCGACAGGGGGCCTACGAGCAGTACTTC. Its protein product is CSVAGGGRQGAYEQYF.

The table lists this clone with a count of one. The chain uses TRBV9 and TRBJ2-7; 16 positions agree with TRBD2. The CDR3 extends over 15 amino acids. Germline V CDR1 and CDR2: SGDLS, YYNGEE. With V trimmed by 4 bases and J by 4 bases, 2 bases remained unmatched. In DNA, the CDR3 is TGTGCCAGCAGCCCGGGACTAGCGGGGGGGTACGAGCAGTACTTC. This gives the protein CASSPGLAGGYEQYF.

This chain connects TRBV5-1 to TRBJ2-7, with a possible D match to TRBD1 (5 bases). The CDR3 sequence is 12 residues long. Germline V gene lookup returns CDR1 SGHRS and CDR2 YFSETQ. The V gene lost 0 bases and the J gene lost 12 bases, with 13 bases spanning the gap. This chain's CDR3 is CASSLDRREAYF. The CDR3 DNA sequence: TGCGCCAGCAGCTTGGACAGGCGAGAAGCGTACTTC.

This chain joins TRBV19 and TRBJ1-5; 10 bases align to TRBD1. V shed 3 bases, J shed 2 bases, and the junction held 7 bases outside the gene matches. In germline, CDR1 is LNHDA, CDR2 SQIVND (reference sequence). The CDR3 runs 17 residues. Here the CDR3 DNA reads TGTGCCAGTAGTATGGGGACAGGGGTATTGGGCAATCAGCCCCAGCATTTT. As protein: CASSMGTGVLGNQPQHF.

This clone appeared a single time. The V and J genes are TRBV5-1 and TRBJ2-4; TRBD2 agrees at 8 bases. CDR1 is SGHRS, CDR2 YFSETQ, per germline. CDR3 length: 14 residues. The V gene end was trimmed by 5 bases and the J gene end by 7 bases; junction bases not matched to a gene: 8. Here the CDR3 DNA reads TGCGCCAGCAGTACCGGGACGGGAGGGAACATTCAGTACTTC. Its protein product is CASSTGTGGNIQYF. The full variable domain, with the rest looked up from reference TRBV5-1 and TRBJ2-4, is KAGVTQTPRYLIKTRGQQVTLSCSPISGHRSVSWYQQTPGQGLQFLFEYFSETQRNKGNFPGRFSGRQFSNSRSEMNVSTLELGDSALYLCASSTGTGGNIQYFGAGTRLSVL.

This chain uses TRBV13 with TRBJ2-1; D gene uncertain. Germline assignment: CDR1 PRHDT and CDR2 FYEKMQ (reference sequence). Trimming cost V 5 bases and J 8 bases, with 7 bases left between them. The CDR3 is 11 amino acids. CDR3 in amino acids: CASSRQDEQFF. The CDR3 nucleotides read TGTGCCAGCAGCAGGCAGGATGAGCAGTTCTTC.

V usage is TRBV19 and J usage is TRBJ2-7; D not resolved. V dropped 6 bases and J dropped 6 bases, with 18 bases sitting between them. Germline V gives CDR1 LNHDA, CDR2 SQIVND (reference sequence). This CDR3 spans 14 amino acids. The CDR3 protein is CASSPGTYSLEQYF. As DNA, the CDR3 is TGTGCCAGTAGCCCCGGTACTTATTCACTCGAGCAGTACTTC.